Presented here are 16 T cell receptor beta chains from one specimen sequenced in a study of beta chain features in type 1 diabetes. Study-wide results and caveats: Researchers report that Type 1 diabetes patients had moderately but significantly shorter TCRB CDR3s across all four CD4+ subsets.

Reverse transcribing all isolated RNA meant expressed TCRB transcripts were sequenced. Here immunoSEQ multiplex PCR was the method, and the copy in TCRdb shows in-frame clones only, minus some. In the table there are about 160,000 clones, approximately 8.1% of which are singletons. For these TCRs, the target antigens are not known. The sequenced material came from central memory CD4+ T cells from blood. These receptors came from a man between 18 and 35 years old with type 1 diabetes.

DNA for the CDR3: TGTGCCAGCAGCGTAGGCGGTCGTCATGGCGGGGAGCTGTTTTTT. Translated: CASSVGGRHGGELFF. This sequence joins TRBV9 and TRBJ2-2; D gene uncertain. Trimming took off 0 bases at V and 7 bases at J, with 13 bases between the two ends. This CDR3 has 15 amino acids. From germline, CDR1 is SGDLS and CDR2 YYNGEE.

This clone was seen many times. The chain links TRBV2 to TRBJ1-2, with a weak D call TRBD1 (6 bases). Trimming stripped 7 bases from V and 4 bases from J, with 13 bases between. The CDR3 runs to 13 residues. The germline gives CDR1 SNHLY, CDR2 FYNNEI. CDR3 in amino acids: CASNQQGSYGYTF. Here the CDR3 DNA reads TGTGCCAGCAATCAACAGGGATCCTATGGCTACACCTTC.

The table lists this clone with a few counts. The chain has TRBV30 and TRBJ1-3, with 8 bases lining up with TRBD1. Germline assignment: CDR1 GTSNPN and CDR2 SVGIG (reference sequence). This CDR3 is built from 14 residues. The J segment lost 0 bases and the V segment lost 5 bases, leaving 3 bases of the junction unmatched. CDR3 DNA sequence: TGTGCCTGGGACAGGGGTACCTCTGGAAACACCATATATTTT. Translating gives CAWDRGTSGNTIYF.

This clone was counted only a few times. The V call is TRBV15, the J call TRBJ1-1; D is ambiguous. The CDR3 loop spans 14 amino acids. Germline V gene lookup returns CDR1 LNHNV and CDR2 YYDKDF (reference sequence). V lost 0 bases, J lost 1 base, and 6 bases lay in between. The CDR3: CATSRDLKNTEAFF. The DNA of the CDR3 is TGTGCCACCAGCAGAGATTTAAAGAACACTGAAGCTTTCTTT.

V is TRBV9 and J is TRBJ2-1; 8 nucleotides match TRBD2. Germline CDR1 is SGDLS and CDR2 is YYNGEE. J lost 8 bases, V lost 2 bases, and 9 bases had no gene match. There are 15 residues in the CDR3. Written as DNA, the CDR3 is TGTGCCAGCAGCGTTCGACGGGGGCGGGGGGATGAGCAGTTCTTC. Its translation: CASSVRRGRGDEQFF.

This clone was counted many times. The chain links TRBV28 to TRBJ1-2, with 7 bases identical to TRBD1. Germline V CDR1 and CDR2: MDHEN, SYDVKM. V shed 5 bases and J 4 bases; nucleotides not matched to a gene: 4. The CDR3 length is 13 residues. CDR3 bases: TGTGCCAGCAGTCCGACAGGGTCCTATGGCTACACCTTC. Translated: CASSPTGSYGYTF.

This clone was found a few times. This rearrangement joins TRBV30 to TRBJ2-1, with TRBD2 matching over 8 bases. The CDR3 is made up of 14 amino acids. Germline V CDR1 and CDR2: GTSNPN, SVGIG (reference sequence). Losses at the gene ends were 2 bases for V and 8 bases for J; bases not matched to a gene: 8. The CDR3 DNA follows: TGTGCCTGGAGTAGGCGGGAGGTTCCCGATGAGCAGTTCTTC. Its translation: CAWSRREVPDEQFF.

This clone was seen a handful of times. V and J are TRBV7-2 and TRBJ2-6; D gene uncertain. Per the germline V gene, CDR1 is SGHTA and CDR2 is FQGNSA. With 1 base removed from V and 1 base from J, the gap between germline ends came to 8 bases. This CDR3 spans 16 amino acids. The CDR3 is CASSLEATSGANVLTF. CDR3 DNA sequence: TGTGCCAGCAGCTTAGAAGCAACGTCTGGGGCCAACGTCCTGACTTTC.

The chain has TRBV5-1 and TRBJ2-7, with D maybe TRBD2 (5 bases). This CDR3 has 14 residues. V was trimmed by 4 bases and J by 0 bases, leaving 11 bases between them. Germline lookup yields CDR1 SGHRS and CDR2 YFSETQ. Here the CDR3 DNA reads TGCGCCAGCAGCGCCCGGGATCACTCCTACGAGCAGTACTTC. Encoded protein: CASSARDHSYEQYF.

In its sample, this clone was seen a few times. The chain carries TRBV11-2 and TRBJ1-2; 10 bases are a match to TRBD1. In germline, CDR1 is SGHAT, CDR2 FQNNGV. J lost 8 bases, V lost 5 bases, and 5 bases had no gene match. This CDR3 has 13 amino acids. The CDR3 bases are TGTGCCAGCAGCCGAGGGACAGGGGAAGGCTACACCTTC. Translating gives CASSRGTGEGYTF.

J is TRBJ2-7 and V is TRBV6-1, with 8 nucleotides matching TRBD2. Germline lookup yields CDR1 MNHNS and CDR2 SASEGT. The CDR3 has 14 amino acids. The V segment lost 6 bases and the J segment 10 bases; nucleotides outside the gene matches: 14. The CDR3 DNA reads TGTGCCAGCAGAACCTCAGGACTAGCCACTGAACAGTACTTC. Translating it yields CASRTSGLATEQYF.

This clone was recorded a few times. The same CDR3 is also encoded by other DNA sequences in this sample. The gene calls are TRBV7-9 and TRBJ2-7; D gene ambiguous. V dropped 1 base and J dropped 4 bases, with 14 bases sitting between them. The germline CDR1 and CDR2 sequences are SEHNR and FQNEAQ (reference sequence). This CDR3 comprises 15 residues. CDR3 coding DNA: TGTGCCAGCAGCTTAGGATCTGGCCGCTTATACGAGCAGTACTTC. Translation gives CASSLGSGRLYEQYF.

This clone was detected only a few times. V gene TRBV7-9 combines with J gene TRBJ2-6; the D gene is possibly TRBD2 (5 bases). The V end was cut by 6 bases, the J end by 4 bases, with 10 bases between. The length of the CDR3 is 14 residues. Germline CDR1 and CDR2: SEHNR and FQNEAQ (reference sequence). The CDR3 DNA reads TGTGCCAGCAGTCCCGGGGTGGGGGCCAACGTCCTGACTTTC. It encodes CASSPGVGANVLTF.

In its sample, this clone was seen a few times. The chain links TRBV4-3 to TRBJ1-6; 7 bases agree with TRBD1. V trimming: 1 base; J trimming: 7 bases; junction bases outside the gene matches: 4. Germline V gene lookup returns CDR1 LGHNA and CDR2 YSLEER. The CDR3 runs 15 residues. CDR3 protein: CASSQARGNNSPLHF. The CDR3 DNA follows: TGCGCCAGCAGCCAAGCCAGGGGGAACAATTCACCCCTCCACTTT.

The chain carries TRBV9 and TRBJ2-3; D is uncertain. Trimming removed 1 base from V and 5 bases from J, with 5 bases in between. Germline CDR1 and CDR2: SGDLS and YYNGEE. The CDR3 is made up of 12 amino acids. CDR3 nucleotides: TGTGCCAGCAGCGTATACGGAGATACGCAGTATTTT. This encodes CASSVYGDTQYF.

This clone was found a few times. CDR3 sequence (DNA): TGTGCCAGCTCCGGGACACCCTGGGACGAGCAGTACTTC. Translated: CASSGTPWDEQYF. The chain couples TRBV2 to TRBJ2-7; D perhaps matches TRBD1 (6 bases). Germline values: CDR1 SNHLY, CDR2 FYNNEI. CDR3 length: 13 amino acids. With 8 bases removed from V and 5 bases from J, the gap between germline ends came to 16 bases.